Reported below is one T cell receptor beta chain. What it recognizes is unknown. The germline gene is not matched at one end of the junction; a read error may be the cause. This sample is drawn from a study of post-analysis software for immune sequencing data. Study results and limitations: TRBV5-6, TRBV5-1 and TRBV20-1 belonged to a set of roughly 5 TRBV segments that were more frequent in patients than controls. Patients with multiple sclerosis recorded significantly lower normalized Chao1 diversity than controls, the study found. Strong same-batch co-clustering of samples appeared with F measure clustering.

CDR3 size: 13 residues. CDR1 is MNHEY and CDR2 is SVGEGT in the germline V gene. Carried by the TCR beta cDNA libraries were unique molecular identifiers. Researchers reported roughly 510,000 cDNA molecules coming from about 1 to 10 million T cells. TCRdb re-derived calls from the PCR reads in MiXCR, one entry per CDR3 protein. Of hundreds of thousands of distinct CDR3 sequences in the sample, approximately 30% are singletons; the top ten hold more than 0.45%. Sequencing was performed on blood. The rearrangement joins TRBV6-2 or TRBV6-3 to TRBJ2-1, with D possibly called TRBD1 or TRBD2 (5 bases each). The receptor was derived from a girl aged 5 to 17 with multiple sclerosis. The CDR3 DNA sequence: TGTGCCAGCAACCCGGGGCCGGGTAATGAACAGTTCTTC. Translated, it gives CASNPGPGNEQFF.